Included here is one TCR beta chain sequence, with context. PCR was performed using 60 Vbeta and 13 Jbeta primers. Assay: immunoSEQ multiplex PCR; the TCRdb copy retains only in-frame clones and omits some. The sample lists roughly 160,000 clones; around three quarters were seen once. Germline V gene data show CDR1 as MGHRA and CDR2 as YSYEKL. Trimming pared 2 bases from V and 1 base from J, leaving 14 bases between. The CDR3 sequence is 16 residues long. The sample comes from a study of cytomegalovirus exposure and HLA in healthy donors. Specimen: PBMCs. The receptor was isolated from a man between 50 and 59 years old in good health and CMV-seropositive. This rearrangement joins TRBV4-1 to TRBJ1-1; TRBD1 is a possible D gene (6 bases). This chain's CDR3 is CASSQRSMTGNTEAFF. For the CDR3, the DNA is TGCGCCAGCAGCCAAAGGAGTATGACAGGGAACACTGAAGCTTTCTTT.